This T cell receptor (beta chain) was identified in a study of T cell responses to AZD1222 COVID-19 vaccine. Study-level results: It should be noted that donors were predominantly white British and more often female, and clonal diversity was possibly underestimated. Only after the peak T cell response were repertoires sampled.

Sequencing used immunoSEQ multiplex PCR; TCRdb keeps in-frame clones, though not all of them. The repertoire holds about 180,000 clones, around nine tenths seen once, with 7.5% to 9.5% in the top ten. About this clone itself: Its antigen remains unknown.

The CDR3 loop spans 13 amino acids. V dropped 8 bases and J dropped 5 bases, with 13 bases sitting between them. The germline gives CDR1 LNHDA, CDR2 SQIVND (reference sequence). Sequences were derived from peripheral blood, sampled on day 0 of AZD1222 vaccination. The V and J genes are TRBV19 and TRBJ1-5, with D perhaps matching TRBD1 (6 bases). The source is an adult in good health. CDR3 DNA: TGTGCCAGTCAGCAGGGGCTTTATCAGCCCCAGCATTTT. Translated, it gives CASQQGLYQPQHF.